Listed here are 23 T cell receptor beta chains from one sample, sequenced in a study of blood T cell repertoires in COVID-19. Here immunoSEQ multiplex PCR was the method, and the copy in TCRdb shows in-frame clones only, minus some. The repertoire holds about 190,000 clones, with less than 85% as singletons. Sequencing input: PBMCs or T cells enriched from blood (not recorded which). The receptor source for this set is a woman in her thirties who had recovered from COVID-19.

The rearrangement uses TRBV11-2 and TRBJ2-7; TRBD1 matches at 8 bases. There are 15 residues in the CDR3. The V and J ends lost 4 bases and 4 bases, in that order; junction bases with no gene match: 9. CDR1 is SGHAT and CDR2 is FQNNGV in the germline V gene. CDR3 in amino acids: CASSSDRDPSYEQYV. Here the CDR3 DNA reads TGTGCCAGCAGCTCGGACAGGGATCCGAGTTACGAGCAGTACGTC.

This chain links TRBV12-3 or TRBV12-4 with TRBJ1-2; D uncertain. The germline V and J ends were trimmed by 5 bases and 4 bases, with 8 bases remaining between them. This CDR3 has 12 amino acids. The CDR3 reads CASSLPLYGYTF. The CDR3 DNA reads as TGTGCCAGCAGTCTCCCCCTCTATGGCTACACCTTC.

The chain couples TRBV7-8 to TRBJ1-2; 8 nucleotides line up with TRBD1. CDR1 is SGHVS and CDR2 is FQNEAQ in the germline V gene. There are 13 residues in the CDR3. V shed 5 bases, J shed 11 bases, and the junction held 10 bases outside the gene matches. This CDR3 is CASSPRTGNRYTF. The CDR3 nucleotides are TGTGCCAGCAGCCCCAGGACAGGGAATAGGTACACCTTC. Combining the CDR3 with reference TRBV7-8 and TRBJ1-2 gives the whole variable domain GAGVSQSPRYKVAKRGQDVALRCDPISGHVSLFWYQQALGQGPEFLTYFQNEAQLDKSGLPSDRFFAERPEGSVSTLKIQRTQQEDSAVYLCASSPRTGNRYTFGSGTRLTVV.

In the case of this clone: The same CDR3 arises from other DNA sequences in this sample as well. The rearrangement joins TRBV2 to TRBJ2-1; D is perhaps TRBD1 (5 bases). CDR1 is SNHLY, CDR2 FYNNEI, per germline. The CDR3 extends over 15 amino acids. Trimming stripped 1 base from V and 4 bases from J, with 11 bases between. CDR3 nucleotides: TGTGCCAGCAGTGAAGTAAGGGGAAGTTACAATGAGCAGTTCTTC. Protein product: CASSEVRGSYNEQFF.

This chain connects TRBV2 to TRBJ1-3; D may be TRBD1 (6 bases). This CDR3 has 16 residues. Germline CDR1 is SNHLY and CDR2 is FYNNEI. V shed 0 bases and J shed 0 bases, with 9 bases lying between them. The CDR3 bases are TGTGCCAGCAGTGAAGCAGACAGGATCTCTGGAAACACCATATATTTT. Translated: CASSEADRISGNTIYF.

The chain recombines TRBV5-1 with TRBJ2-5; D perhaps matches TRBD1 (6 bases). Germline CDR1 and CDR2: SGHRS and YFSETQ. V lost 1 base and J 0 bases, leaving 16 bases between the germline ends. The CDR3 contains 17 residues. CDR3 in DNA: TGCGCCAGCAGCTTGTCCTCCTTAGACAGGTACCAAGAGACCCAGTACTTC. The encoded protein is CASSLSSLDRYQETQYF.

The chain carries TRBV10-3 and TRBJ1-4, with D perhaps matching TRBD1 (6 bases). The V end lost 4 bases, the J end lost 7 bases, and 10 bases lay between the germline ends. Germline loops: CDR1 ENHRY, CDR2 SYGVKD. CDR3 length: 13 residues. The CDR3 nucleotides are TGTGCCATCAGTGGGGCAGGGGCTGAAAAACTGTTTTTT. It is translated as CAISGAGAEKLFF.

V and J are TRBV6-5 and TRBJ2-2; no reliable D call. Germline V CDR1 and CDR2: MNHEY, SVGAGI. The CDR3 extends over 13 amino acids. V lost 6 bases and J 6 bases, leaving 11 bases between the germline ends. The CDR3 DNA is TGTGCCAGCAGCTTACCGGTTGCCGGGGAGCTGTTTTTT. Encoded protein: CASSLPVAGELFF.

The genes are TRBV11-2 and TRBJ1-1; D is undetermined. Germline V gene lookup returns CDR1 SGHAT and CDR2 FQNNGV. V lost 3 bases and J 5 bases, leaving 7 bases between the germline ends. The CDR3 length is 12 residues. The CDR3 nucleotides read TGTGCCAGCAGCTTCGGAGGGACTGAAGCTTTCTTT. Protein sequence: CASSFGGTEAFF.

This clone was seen ten or more times. The gene calls are TRBV6-5 and TRBJ1-2; D gene uncertain. The CDR3 sequence is 14 residues long. Germline lookup yields CDR1 MNHEY and CDR2 SVGAGI. Trimming left V 7 bases short and J 3 bases short, with 15 bases between. CDR3 sequence: CASTNAPRDYGYTF. CDR3 coding DNA: TGTGCCAGCACCAACGCGCCGCGGGACTATGGCTACACCTTC.

The rearrangement joins TRBV19 to TRBJ2-1, with 11 positions matching TRBD1. CDR3 length: 17 amino acids. Per germline, CDR1 LNHDA and CDR2 SQIVND (reference sequence). With 3 bases clipped from V and 1 base from J, the junction kept 5 bases outside the gene matches. CDR3 loop: CASSISGQGASYNEQFF. DNA of the CDR3: TGTGCCAGTAGTATCTCAGGACAGGGGGCTTCCTACAATGAGCAGTTCTTC.

The CDR3 DNA follows: TGTGCCACCAGCAGAGATCTGGCTAGCGGGGGGCAAGAGACCCAGTACTTC. This codes for CATSRDLASGGQETQYF. The genes are TRBV15 and TRBJ2-5, with 11 bases fitting TRBD2. After removal of 0 bases from V and 2 bases from J, the junction contained 5 bases not matched to a gene. The CDR3 is 17 residues long. CDR1 and CDR2 (germline): LNHNV, YYDKDF (reference sequence). The whole variable domain, remainder taken from reference TRBV15 and TRBJ2-5, is DAMVIQNPRYQVTQFGKPVTLSCSQTLNHNVMYWYQQKSSQAPKLLFHYYDKDFNNEADTPDNFQSRRPNTSFCFLDIRSPGLGDTAMYLCATSRDLASGGQETQYFGPGTRLLVL.

The V gene is TRBV21-1, the J gene TRBJ2-3; the table's D gene call, TRBD1, was not cross checked with the DNA. TRBV21-1 is deemed a pseudogene. The CDR3 sequence is 17 residues long. The CDR3 here is CASSKLFGTAYTDTQYF. Written as DNA, the CDR3 is TGTGCCAGCAGCAAACTATTCGGGACAGCGTACACAGATACGCAGTATTTT.

The rearrangement links TRBV27 to TRBJ1-1, with D tentatively TRBD1 (5 bases). CDR1 is MNHEY, CDR2 SMNVEV, per germline (reference sequence). CDR3 size: 14 residues. With 6 bases removed from V and 8 bases from J, the gap between germline ends came to 19 bases. The CDR3 sequence is CASSYLGEGREAFF. In nucleotides, the CDR3 is TGTGCCAGCAGCTACCTGGGGGAGGGGAGGGAAGCTTTCTTT.

The J gene is TRBJ2-1, the V gene TRBV20-1; TRBD2 is a possible D gene (5 bases). The V and J ends lost 3 bases and 1 base respectively, with 13 bases between them. Germline V lookup: CDR1 DFQATT, CDR2 SNEGSKA (reference sequence). The CDR3 loop spans 15 amino acids. The DNA of the CDR3 is TGCAGTGCTAGTGATGACTATCAATCCTACAATGAGCAGTTCTTC. It translates to CSASDDYQSYNEQFF.

This clone was seen a handful of times. V is TRBV2 and J is TRBJ2-6, with TRBD2 identical over 11 bases. V lost 5 bases and J lost 3; bases outside the gene matches: 6. CDR1 and CDR2 (germline): SNHLY, FYNNEI. The CDR3 spans 17 residues. Here the CDR3 DNA reads TGTGCCAGCAGTAGTCTAGCGGGGGGAGTTGGGGCCAACGTCCTGACTTTC. Translating it yields CASSSLAGGVGANVLTF.

This rearrangement joins TRBV27 to TRBJ2-5; 7 bases line up with TRBD2. This CDR3 has 14 residues. The V gene end was trimmed by 5 bases and the J gene end by 5 bases; junction bases not matched to a gene: 8. Germline CDR1 MNHEY, CDR2 SMNVEV (reference sequence). CDR3 coding DNA: TGTGCCAGCAGTCCCCGAGCGGGAATGGAGACCCAGTACTTC. It specifies CASSPRAGMETQYF.

The rearrangement uses TRBV30 and TRBJ2-7; 11 bases are a match to TRBD2. Germline CDR1 reads GTSNPN; CDR2 reads SVGIG (reference sequence). This CDR3 is 13 amino acids long. V lost 7 bases, J lost 1 base, and 3 bases stayed unmatched. For the CDR3, the DNA is TGTGCCTCCGGGACTAGCGGTTCCTACGAGCAGTACTTC. It yields the protein CASGTSGSYEQYF. The whole variable domain, filled in from reference TRBV30 and TRBJ2-7, reads SQTIHQWPATLVQPVGSPLSLECTVEGTSNPNLYWYRQAAGRGLQLLFYSVGIGQISSEVPQNLSASRPQDRQFILSSKKLLLSDSGFYLCASGTSGSYEQYFGPGTRLTVT.

The rearrangement uses TRBV30 and TRBJ2-5; no reliable D call. The V end lost 3 bases, the J end lost 5 bases, and 16 bases lay between the germline ends. The CDR3 runs to 14 residues. Germline loops: CDR1 GTSNPN, CDR2 SVGIG (reference sequence). The CDR3 loop reads CAWRPARSVETQYF. CDR3 nucleotides: TGTGCCTGGAGGCCTGCCAGGTCGGTCGAGACCCAGTACTTC.

A note on this clone: The junction differs from germline at one of its ends, possibly a read error. V is TRBV10-3 and J is TRBJ1-2; D may be TRBD1 (6 bases). This CDR3 comprises 12 residues. Germline lookup yields CDR1 ENHRY and CDR2 SYGVKD. For the CDR3, the DNA is TGTGCCATCACAGTTGGGACATATCCCCCGTTTTTC. Its protein is CAITVGTYPPFF.

The rearrangement joins TRBV11-2 to TRBJ2-2; 7 bases are a match to TRBD1. Germline V lookup: CDR1 SGHAT, CDR2 FQNNGV. V was clipped by 7 bases and J by 0 bases; unmatched bases: 8. This CDR3 is 16 amino acids long. CDR3 in amino acids: CASTDPGGTNTGELFF. DNA of the CDR3: TGTGCCAGCACAGACCCAGGGGGTACGAACACCGGGGAGCTGTTTTTT.

The table lists this clone with a count of one. This chain uses TRBV28 with TRBJ2-7, with a weak D call TRBD1 (5 bases). The germline V gene has CDR1 MDHEN and CDR2 SYDVKM. The CDR3 consists of 14 residues. V gave up 5 bases and J gave up 2 bases, with 13 bases separating them. The CDR3 here is CASSAPRAPYEQYF. DNA of the CDR3: TGTGCCAGCAGTGCCCCCAGGGCCCCCTACGAGCAGTACTTC.

The J gene is TRBJ2-5, the V gene TRBV2; unclear D gene. Germline V CDR1 and CDR2: SNHLY, FYNNEI. The CDR3 is 10 residues long. Trimming left V 5 bases short and J 5 bases short, with 3 bases between. CDR3 sequence (DNA): TGTGCCAGCAGTCTGGAGACCCAGTACTTC. Its protein product is CASSLETQYF.